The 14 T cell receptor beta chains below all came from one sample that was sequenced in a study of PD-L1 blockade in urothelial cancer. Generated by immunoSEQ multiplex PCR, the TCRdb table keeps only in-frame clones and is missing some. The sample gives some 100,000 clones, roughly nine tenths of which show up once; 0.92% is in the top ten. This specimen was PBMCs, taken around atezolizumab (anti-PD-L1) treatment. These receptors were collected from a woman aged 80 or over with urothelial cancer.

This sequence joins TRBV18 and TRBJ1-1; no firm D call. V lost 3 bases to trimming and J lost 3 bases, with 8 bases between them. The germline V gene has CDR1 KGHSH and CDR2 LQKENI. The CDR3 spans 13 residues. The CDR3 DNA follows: TGTGCCAGCTCACCTATTCTAGACACTGAAGCTTTCTTT. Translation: CASSPILDTEAFF.

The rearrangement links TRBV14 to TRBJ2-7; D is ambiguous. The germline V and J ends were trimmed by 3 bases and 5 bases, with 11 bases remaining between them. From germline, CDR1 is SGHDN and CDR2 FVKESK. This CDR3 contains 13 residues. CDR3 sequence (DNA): TGTGCCAGCAGCCAGGGCATTACCCACGAGCAGTACTTC. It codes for CASSQGITHEQYF.

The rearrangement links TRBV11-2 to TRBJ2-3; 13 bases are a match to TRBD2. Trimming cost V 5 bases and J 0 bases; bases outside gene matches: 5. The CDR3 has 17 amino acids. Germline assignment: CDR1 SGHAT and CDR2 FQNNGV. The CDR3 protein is CASSLGLAGASTDTQYF. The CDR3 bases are TGTGCCAGCAGCCTTGGACTAGCGGGAGCAAGCACAGATACGCAGTATTTT.

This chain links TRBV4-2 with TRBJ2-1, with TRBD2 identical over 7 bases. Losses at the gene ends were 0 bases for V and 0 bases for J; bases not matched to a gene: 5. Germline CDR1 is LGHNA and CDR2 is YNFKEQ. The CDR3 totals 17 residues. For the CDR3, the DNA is TGTGCCAGCAGCCAAGATTTTGGCGGGAGCTCCTACAATGAGCAGTTCTTC. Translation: CASSQDFGGSSYNEQFF.

In DNA form, the CDR3 reads TGCGCCAGCAGCCCGACTCAGGGGAACACTGAAGCTTTCTTT. Protein sequence: CASSPTQGNTEAFF. The V call is TRBV5-1, the J call TRBJ1-1; tentatively, D is TRBD1 (5 bases). Germline assignment: CDR1 SGHRS and CDR2 YFSETQ. V was pared by 4 bases and J by 1 base, with 11 bases between. The CDR3 totals 14 residues.

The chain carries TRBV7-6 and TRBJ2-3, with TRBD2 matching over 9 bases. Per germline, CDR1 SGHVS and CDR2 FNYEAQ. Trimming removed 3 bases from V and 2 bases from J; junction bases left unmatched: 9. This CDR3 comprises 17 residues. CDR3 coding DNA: TGTGCCAGCAGCTTTTTAGCGGGAGTTACCCTCACAGATACGCAGTATTTT. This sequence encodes CASSFLAGVTLTDTQYF.

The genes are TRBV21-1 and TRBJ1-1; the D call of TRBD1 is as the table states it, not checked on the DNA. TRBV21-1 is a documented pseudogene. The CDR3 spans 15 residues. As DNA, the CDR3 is TGTGCCAGCAGCAAATTACAGGGGGAGGAAACTGAAGCTTTCTTT. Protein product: CASSKLQGEETEAFF.

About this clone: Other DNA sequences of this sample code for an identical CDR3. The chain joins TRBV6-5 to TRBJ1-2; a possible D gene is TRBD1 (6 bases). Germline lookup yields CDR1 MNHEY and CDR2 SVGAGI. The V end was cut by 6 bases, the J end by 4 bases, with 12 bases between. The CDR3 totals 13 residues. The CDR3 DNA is TGTGCCAGCAGCGAACAGGGTTCCTATGGCTACACCTTC. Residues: CASSEQGSYGYTF.

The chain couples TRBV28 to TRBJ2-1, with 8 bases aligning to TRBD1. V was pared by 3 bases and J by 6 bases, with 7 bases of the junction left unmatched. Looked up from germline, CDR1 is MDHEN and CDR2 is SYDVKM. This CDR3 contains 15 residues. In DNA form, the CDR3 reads TGTGCCAGCAGTTTTCGTGACAGGGGAGTCAATGAGCAGTTCTTC. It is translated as CASSFRDRGVNEQFF.

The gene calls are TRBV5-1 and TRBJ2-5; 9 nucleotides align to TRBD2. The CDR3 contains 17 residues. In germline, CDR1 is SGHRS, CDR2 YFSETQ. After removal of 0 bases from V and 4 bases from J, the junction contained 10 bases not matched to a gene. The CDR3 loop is CASSLVASGKRGETQYF. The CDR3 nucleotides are TGCGCCAGCAGCTTGGTGGCTAGCGGGAAGAGGGGAGAGACCCAGTACTTC.

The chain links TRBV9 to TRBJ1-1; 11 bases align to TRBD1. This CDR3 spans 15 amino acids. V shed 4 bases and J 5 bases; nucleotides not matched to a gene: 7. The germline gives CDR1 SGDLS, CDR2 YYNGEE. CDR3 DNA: TGTGCCAGCAGCAAGCGGACAGGGGGCTTAACTGAAGCTTTCTTT. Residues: CASSKRTGGLTEAFF.

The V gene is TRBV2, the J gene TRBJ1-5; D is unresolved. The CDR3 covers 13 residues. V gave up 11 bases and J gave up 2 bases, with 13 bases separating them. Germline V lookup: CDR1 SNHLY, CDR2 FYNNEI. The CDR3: CAGNGGRNQPQHF. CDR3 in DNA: TGTGCCGGGAATGGAGGTCGCAATCAGCCCCAGCATTTT.

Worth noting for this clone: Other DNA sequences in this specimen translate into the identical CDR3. The CDR3 coding sequence is TGCGCCAGCAGCTCAACCGGACTGAGTAATGAAAAACTGTTTTTT. Amino acids: CASSSTGLSNEKLFF. V is TRBV5-1 and J is TRBJ1-4; unclear D gene. Trimming stripped 3 bases from V and 4 bases from J, with 13 bases between. Germline values: CDR1 SGHRS, CDR2 YFSETQ. The CDR3 totals 15 residues. Based on the CDR3 plus reference TRBV5-1 and TRBJ1-4, the full variable domain is KAGVTQTPRYLIKTRGQQVTLSCSPISGHRSVSWYQQTPGQGLQFLFEYFSETQRNKGNFPGRFSGRQFSNSRSEMNVSTLELGDSALYLCASSSTGLSNEKLFFGSGTQLSVL.

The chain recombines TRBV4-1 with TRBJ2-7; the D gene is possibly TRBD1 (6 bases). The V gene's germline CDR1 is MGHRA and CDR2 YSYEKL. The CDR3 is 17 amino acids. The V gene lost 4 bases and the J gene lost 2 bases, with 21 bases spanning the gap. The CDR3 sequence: CASSPISQGVTPYEQYF. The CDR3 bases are TGCGCCAGCAGCCCGATTTCACAGGGAGTCACCCCCTACGAGCAGTACTTC.